A selection of T cell receptor beta chains follows, all from one sample in a study of T cell changes during pregnancy in multiple sclerosis. Sequencing was performed with immunoSEQ multiplex PCR; in TCRdb, only in-frame clones are kept and a portion is missing. The sample lists about 40,000 clones; roughly nine tenths were seen once. The sequenced sample was CD4+ T cells from peripheral blood mononuclear cells, obtained in the first trimester of pregnancy. These receptors all come from a female donor with multiple sclerosis, enrolled in a pregnancy study. Both conserved end residues are part of each CDR3. A D gene is named only where the DNA matches it firmly. Some rows mark clone size as missing; the rest say once, few, many or name a class of expanded clone.

D gene: TRBD1; CDR3 length: 15; V gene: TRBV5-1; clone size: few; J gene: TRBJ2-7; CDR3 protein: CASSPRQGTPYEQYF; CDR3 DNA: TGCGCCAGCAGCCCTAGACAGGGGACTCCCTACGAGCAGTACTTC
D gene: NA; CDR3 length: 15; V gene: TRBV6-1; clone size: NA; J gene: TRBJ2-3; CDR3 protein: CASSHIGGGTDTQYF; CDR3 DNA: TGTGCCAGCAGTCACATAGGGGGGGGCACAGATACGCAGTATTTT
D gene: TRBD2; CDR3 length: 17; V gene: TRBV4-1; clone size: NA; J gene: TRBJ2-1; CDR3 protein: CASSQETGASGYNEQFF; CDR3 DNA: TGCGCCAGCAGCCAAGAAACTGGGGCTAGCGGCTACAATGAGCAGTTCTTC
D gene: NA; CDR3 length: 14; V gene: TRBV6-5; clone size: NA; J gene: TRBJ1-5; CDR3 protein: CASSPDSYNQPQHF; CDR3 DNA: TGTGCCAGCAGTCCGGACTCTTACAATCAGCCCCAGCATTTT
D gene: NA; CDR3 length: 15; V gene: TRBV6-5; clone size: NA; J gene: TRBJ1-2; CDR3 protein: CASSYSYGGGYGYTF; CDR3 DNA: TGTGCCAGCAGTTACTCGTACGGGGGTGGCTATGGCTACACCTTC
D gene: NA; CDR3 length: 16; V gene: TRBV7-3; clone size: few; J gene: TRBJ2-1; CDR3 protein: CASSLAGSRSYNEQFF; CDR3 DNA: TGTGCCAGCAGCTTAGCAGGGTCGAGGTCCTACAATGAGCAGTTCTTC
D gene: NA; CDR3 length: 16; V gene: TRBV5-1; clone size: once; J gene: TRBJ2-1; CDR3 protein: CASSLGTDQALGEQFF; CDR3 DNA: TGCGCCAGCAGCTTGGGTACAGACCAGGCCCTTGGCGAGCAGTTCTTC
D gene: NA; CDR3 length: 13; V gene: TRBV2; clone size: NA; J gene: TRBJ2-7; CDR3 protein: CASTGDIIYEQYF; CDR3 DNA: TGTGCCAGCACCGGCGACATTATCTACGAGCAGTACTTC
D gene: NA; CDR3 length: 12; V gene: TRBV2; clone size: NA; J gene: TRBJ1-1; CDR3 protein: CASSGANTEAFF; CDR3 DNA: TGTGCCAGCAGTGGCGCGAACACTGAAGCTTTCTTT
D gene: TRBD1; CDR3 length: 13; V gene: TRBV5-6; clone size: NA; J gene: TRBJ2-7; CDR3 protein: CASSSGQAPGQYF; CDR3 DNA: TGTGCCAGCAGCTCCGGACAGGCCCCAGGGCAGTACTTC
D gene: NA; CDR3 length: 14; V gene: TRBV7-8; clone size: NA; J gene: TRBJ2-2; CDR3 protein: CASSLRANTGELFF; CDR3 DNA: TGTGCCAGCAGCTTACGAGCGAACACCGGGGAGCTGTTTTTT
D gene: TRBD2; CDR3 length: 16; V gene: TRBV11-2; clone size: NA; J gene: TRBJ2-1; CDR3 protein: CASSRGGTSGYNEQFF; CDR3 DNA: TGTGCCAGCAGCCGGGGGGGGACTAGCGGTTACAATGAGCAGTTCTTC
D gene: NA; CDR3 length: 15; V gene: TRBV19; clone size: NA; J gene: TRBJ1-1; CDR3 protein: CASSPMTLAITEAFF; CDR3 DNA: TGTGCCAGTAGTCCCATGACATTGGCGATCACTGAAGCTTTCTTT
D gene: NA; CDR3 length: 11; V gene: TRBV20-1; clone size: once; J gene: TRBJ1-1; CDR3 protein: CSAGQYTEAFF; CDR3 DNA: TGCAGTGCCGGACAGTACACTGAAGCTTTCTTT
D gene: TRBD2; CDR3 length: 12; V gene: TRBV29-1; clone size: NA; J gene: TRBJ2-5; CDR3 protein: CSMREAQETQYF; CDR3 DNA: TGCAGCATGCGGGAGGCTCAAGAGACCCAGTACTTC
D gene: NA; CDR3 length: 15; V gene: TRBV18; clone size: NA; J gene: TRBJ1-1; CDR3 protein: CASSPLAGMNTEAFF; CDR3 DNA: TGTGCCAGCTCACCTTTAGCGGGGATGAACACTGAAGCTTTCTTT
D gene: TRBD1; CDR3 length: 13; V gene: TRBV6-1; clone size: NA; J gene: TRBJ2-2; CDR3 protein: CASSTGAAGELFF; CDR3 DNA: TGTGCCAGCAGTACAGGGGCCGCCGGGGAGCTGTTTTTT
D gene: TRBD1; CDR3 length: 15; V gene: TRBV7-2; clone size: NA; J gene: TRBJ2-7; CDR3 protein: CASSRTGPSSYEQYF; CDR3 DNA: TGTGCCAGCAGCCGGACAGGGCCTAGCTCCTACGAGCAGTACTTC
D gene: TRBD2; CDR3 length: 19; V gene: TRBV5-1; clone size: NA; J gene: TRBJ2-1; CDR3 protein: CASSLVGTSGGSAYNEQFF; CDR3 DNA: TGCGCCAGCAGCTTGGTAGGGACTAGCGGGGGGTCAGCCTACAATGAGCAGTTCTTC
D gene: NA; CDR3 length: 14; V gene: TRBV5-1; clone size: NA; J gene: TRBJ1-1; CDR3 protein: CASSFARAGTEAFF; CDR3 DNA: TGCGCCAGCAGTTTTGCAAGGGCGGGCACTGAAGCTTTCTTT
D gene: TRBD2; CDR3 length: 15; V gene: TRBV7-2; clone size: few; J gene: TRBJ2-1; CDR3 protein: CASSLRTSGDNEQFF; CDR3 DNA: TGTGCCAGCAGCCTACGGACTAGCGGGGACAATGAGCAGTTCTTC
D gene: TRBD2; CDR3 length: 14; V gene: TRBV7-3; clone size: NA; J gene: TRBJ2-3; CDR3 protein: CASSQRGLLDTQYF; CDR3 DNA: TGTGCCAGCAGCCAGCGGGGGCTCCTAGATACGCAGTATTTT
D gene: TRBD2; CDR3 length: 18; V gene: TRBV11-2; clone size: NA; J gene: TRBJ2-1; CDR3 protein: CASSLASSSGRPHNEQFF; CDR3 DNA: TGTGCCAGCAGCTTAGCTTCATCTAGCGGGAGGCCCCACAATGAGCAGTTCTTC
D gene: NA; CDR3 length: 12; V gene: TRBV18; clone size: NA; J gene: TRBJ1-1; CDR3 protein: CASSKNRAEAFF; CDR3 DNA: TGTGCCAGCTCTAAAAACAGGGCTGAAGCTTTCTTT
D gene: NA; CDR3 length: 14; V gene: TRBV11-3; clone size: NA; J gene: TRBJ2-5; CDR3 protein: CASSLGLTGETQYF; CDR3 DNA: TGTGCCAGCAGCTTAGGACTCACAGGGGAGACCCAGTACTTC
D gene: NA; CDR3 length: 14; V gene: TRBV2; clone size: NA; J gene: TRBJ1-4; CDR3 protein: CASMGGTTNEKLFF; CDR3 DNA: TGTGCCAGCATGGGGGGGACAACTAATGAAAAACTGTTTTTT
D gene: NA; CDR3 length: 11; V gene: TRBV20-1; clone size: NA; J gene: TRBJ2-7; CDR3 protein: CSARDTYEQYF; CDR3 DNA: TGCAGTGCCCGTGACACCTACGAGCAGTACTTC
D gene: NA; CDR3 length: 11; V gene: TRBV10-3; clone size: NA; J gene: TRBJ1-2; CDR3 protein: CAIRRAYGYTF; CDR3 DNA: TGTGCCATCAGGAGGGCCTATGGCTACACCTTC
D gene: NA; CDR3 length: 13; V gene: TRBV7-9; clone size: NA; J gene: TRBJ2-1; CDR3 protein: CASSLVLVDEQFF; CDR3 DNA: TGTGCCAGCAGCTTAGTGCTAGTTGATGAGCAGTTCTTC
D gene: TRBD1; CDR3 length: 14; V gene: TRBV7-2; clone size: NA; J gene: TRBJ2-4; CDR3 protein: CASSPPTGVNIQYF; CDR3 DNA: TGTGCCAGCAGCCCGCCGACAGGGGTGAACATTCAGTACTTC
D gene: TRBD2; CDR3 length: 14; V gene: TRBV30; clone size: NA; J gene: TRBJ2-1; CDR3 protein: CAWRLAGGYNEQFF; CDR3 DNA: TGTGCCTGGAGACTAGCGGGAGGGTACAATGAGCAGTTCTTC
D gene: NA; CDR3 length: 15; V gene: TRBV6-5; clone size: NA; J gene: TRBJ1-6; CDR3 protein: CASSYSNRRGSPLHF; CDR3 DNA: TGTGCCAGCAGTTACTCGAACAGGAGGGGTTCACCCCTCCACTTT